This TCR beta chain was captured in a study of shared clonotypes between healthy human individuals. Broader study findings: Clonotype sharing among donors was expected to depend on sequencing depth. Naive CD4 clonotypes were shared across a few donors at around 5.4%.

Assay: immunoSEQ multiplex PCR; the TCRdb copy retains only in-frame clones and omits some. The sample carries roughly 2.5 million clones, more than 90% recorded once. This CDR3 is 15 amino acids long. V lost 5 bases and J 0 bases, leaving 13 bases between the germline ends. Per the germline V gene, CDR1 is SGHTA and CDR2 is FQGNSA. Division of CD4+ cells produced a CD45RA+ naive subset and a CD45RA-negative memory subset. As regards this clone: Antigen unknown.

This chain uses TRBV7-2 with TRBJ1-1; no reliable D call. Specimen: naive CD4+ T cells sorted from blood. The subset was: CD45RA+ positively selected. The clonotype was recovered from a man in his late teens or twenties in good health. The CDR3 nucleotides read TGTGCCAGCAGCCAAAGAGGGCTGATGAACACTGAAGCTTTCTTT. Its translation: CASSQRGLMNTEAFF.